This T cell receptor (beta chain) stems from a study of technical replicates of blood from a few donors. Here immunoSEQ multiplex PCR was the method, and the copy in TCRdb shows in-frame clones only, minus some. This table has about 88,000 clones, approximately 94% appearing once. Trimming removed 7 bases from V and 2 bases from J; junction bases left unmatched: 4. Germline V gene data show CDR1 as MNHNS and CDR2 as SASEGT. The CDR3 loop spans 14 amino acids. Sequences were obtained from T cells isolated from PBMCs. This TCR was recovered from a human donor in good health. V and J are TRBV6-1 and TRBJ1-3, with 8 bases identical to TRBD1. CDR3 sequence: CASIRQGTGNTIYF. CDR3 in DNA: TGTGCCAGCATAAGACAGGGGACTGGAAACACCATATATTTT.